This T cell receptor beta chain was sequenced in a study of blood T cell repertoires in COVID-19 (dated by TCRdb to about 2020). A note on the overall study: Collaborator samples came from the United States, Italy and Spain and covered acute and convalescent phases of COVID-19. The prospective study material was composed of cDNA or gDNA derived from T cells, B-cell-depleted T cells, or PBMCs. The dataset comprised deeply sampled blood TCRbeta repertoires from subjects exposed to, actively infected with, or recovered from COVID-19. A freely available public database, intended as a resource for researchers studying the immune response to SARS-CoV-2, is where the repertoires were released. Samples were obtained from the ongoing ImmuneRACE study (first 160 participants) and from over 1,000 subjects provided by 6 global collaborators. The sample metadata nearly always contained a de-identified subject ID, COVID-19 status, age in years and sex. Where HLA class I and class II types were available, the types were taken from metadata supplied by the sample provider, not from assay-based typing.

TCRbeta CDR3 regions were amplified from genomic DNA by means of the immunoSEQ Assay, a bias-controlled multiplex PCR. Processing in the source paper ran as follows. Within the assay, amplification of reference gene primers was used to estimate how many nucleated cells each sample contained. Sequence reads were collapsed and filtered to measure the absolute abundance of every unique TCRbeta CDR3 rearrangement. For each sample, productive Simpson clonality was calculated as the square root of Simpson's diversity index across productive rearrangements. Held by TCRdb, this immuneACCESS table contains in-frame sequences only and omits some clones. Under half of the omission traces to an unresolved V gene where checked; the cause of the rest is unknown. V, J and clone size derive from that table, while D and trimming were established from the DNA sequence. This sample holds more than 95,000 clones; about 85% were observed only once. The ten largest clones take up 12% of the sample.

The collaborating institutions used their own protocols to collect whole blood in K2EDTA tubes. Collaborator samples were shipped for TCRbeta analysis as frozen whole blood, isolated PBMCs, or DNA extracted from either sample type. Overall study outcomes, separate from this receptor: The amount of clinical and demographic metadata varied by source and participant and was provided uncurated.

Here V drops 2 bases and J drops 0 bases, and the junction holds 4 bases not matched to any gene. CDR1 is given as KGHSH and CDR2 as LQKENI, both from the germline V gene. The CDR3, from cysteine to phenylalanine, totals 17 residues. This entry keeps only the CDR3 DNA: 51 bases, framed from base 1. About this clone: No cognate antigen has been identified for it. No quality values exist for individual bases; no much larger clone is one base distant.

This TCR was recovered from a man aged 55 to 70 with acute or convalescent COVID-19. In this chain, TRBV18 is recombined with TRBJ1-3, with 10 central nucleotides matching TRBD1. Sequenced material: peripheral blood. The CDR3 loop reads CASSPWTGGHSGNTIYF. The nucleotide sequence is TGTGCCAGCTCACCATGGACAGGGGGGCACTCTGGAAACACCATATATTTT. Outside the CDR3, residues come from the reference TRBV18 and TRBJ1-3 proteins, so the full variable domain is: NAGVMQNPRHLVRRRGQEARLRCSPMKGHSHVYWYRQLPEEGLKFMVYLQKENIIDESGMPKERFSAEFPKEGPSILRIQQVVRGDSAAYFCASSPWTGGHSGNTIYFGEGSWLTVV.